Given below is one T cell receptor (beta chain) in context. This sample was taken from a study of blood T cell repertoires in COVID-19. Study background: COVID-19 samples collected from the United States, Italy and Spain covered acute and convalescent phases.

The CDR3 loop spans 13 amino acids. Germline CDR1 and CDR2: MNHEY and SVGEGT. V was shortened by 2 bases and J by 3 bases, with 8 bases between the two germline ends. Sequenced by immunoSEQ multiplex PCR; TCRdb stores in-frame clones only, minus some. Among some 180,000 clones listed, 85% to 90% were seen once. The origin of this receptor is a man aged 35-49 years with active or convalescent COVID-19. The V call is TRBV6-2 or TRBV6-3, the J call TRBJ2-7, with D possibly matching TRBD2 (6 bases). The material sequenced was peripheral blood. CDR3 DNA sequence: TGTGCCAGCAGTTACGAGGACTACTACGAGCAGTACTTC. Protein product: CASSYEDYYEQYF.